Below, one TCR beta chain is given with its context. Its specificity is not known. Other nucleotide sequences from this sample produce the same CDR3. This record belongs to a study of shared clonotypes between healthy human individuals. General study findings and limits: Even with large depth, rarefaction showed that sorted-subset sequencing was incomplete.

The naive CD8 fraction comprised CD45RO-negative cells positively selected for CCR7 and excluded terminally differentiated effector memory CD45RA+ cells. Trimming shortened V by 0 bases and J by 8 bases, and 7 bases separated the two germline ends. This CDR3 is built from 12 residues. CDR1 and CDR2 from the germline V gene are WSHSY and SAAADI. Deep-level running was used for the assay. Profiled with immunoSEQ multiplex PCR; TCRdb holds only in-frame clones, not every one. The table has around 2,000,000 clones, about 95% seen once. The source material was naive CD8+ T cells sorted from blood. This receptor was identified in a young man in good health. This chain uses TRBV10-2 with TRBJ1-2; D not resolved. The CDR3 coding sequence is TGCGCCAGCAGTGAGTCGGGGTACGGCTACACCTTC. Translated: CASSESGYGYTF.